The source of this T cell receptor beta chain is a study of T cell repertoires in cytomegalovirus infection. Study-wide background: Signatures in public TCR beta sequences pointed to both CMV infection and matching HLA type.

General observations from the study: Cumulative frequency (of public TCR beta family members) identified carriers of CMV plus the relevant HLA. The ex vivo response was dominated by HLA-C-restricted CMV-specific TCR beta clonotypes.

This clonotype was picked up a small number of times. Its specificity is unknown. The junction and the germline gene differ at one end; a read error may be behind it. TCRdb re-derived calls from the reads in MiXCR, one entry per CDR3 protein. The repertoire holds about 260,000 distinct CDR3 sequences, roughly an eighth seen once, with around 9.5% in the top ten. Germline CDR1 and CDR2: KGHDR and SFDVKD. This CDR3 is 12 amino acids long. This chain joins TRBV24-1 and TRBJ2-1; the D gene could be TRBD1 or TRBD2 (5 bases each). Specimen: PBMCs. This sequence was found in a human donor in good health (CMV status not recorded). Some clones in this sample may be carry-over from other donors' samples. The CDR3 nucleotides read TGTGCCACCAGTGATCGTGGGACCATTATGGTCTTC. This translates into CATSDRGTIMVF.